This TCR delta chain stems from a study of γδ T cells in repeated Plasmodium falciparum infection. TCRdb reanalysed the multiplex PCR reads with CATT. The sample consists of 70,000 to 95,000 delta-chain clones, about 1.5% of them appearing once. Flow sorting of PBMC yielded separate Vgamma9/Vdelta2+ and Vdelta2-negative gammadelta T cell populations for bulk repertoire analysis. The V and J ends lost 0 bases and 1 base respectively, with 21 bases between them. There are 19 residues in the CDR3. Germline V lookup: CDR1 TSWWSYY, CDR2 QGS. Notes on this clone: The amino acid sequence in TCRdb belongs to a much larger clone and departs from this DNA's translation at residue 11, likely a sequencing read error; the sequence shown is translated from the DNA.

The clonotype was recovered from a pool of human donors (malaria-infected and uninfected, not separated). V is TRDV1 and J is TRDJ1; D may be TRDD3 (5 bases). TCRdb records no J gene; here it was assigned by comparing the DNA to germline. Material for sequencing was gamma-delta T cells from blood. CDR3 nucleotide sequence: TGTGCTCTTGGGGAACTAGGTCCTCCCGGAGGGGGGTCCACCGATAAACTCATCTTT. Translated: CALGELGPPGGGSTDKLIF.